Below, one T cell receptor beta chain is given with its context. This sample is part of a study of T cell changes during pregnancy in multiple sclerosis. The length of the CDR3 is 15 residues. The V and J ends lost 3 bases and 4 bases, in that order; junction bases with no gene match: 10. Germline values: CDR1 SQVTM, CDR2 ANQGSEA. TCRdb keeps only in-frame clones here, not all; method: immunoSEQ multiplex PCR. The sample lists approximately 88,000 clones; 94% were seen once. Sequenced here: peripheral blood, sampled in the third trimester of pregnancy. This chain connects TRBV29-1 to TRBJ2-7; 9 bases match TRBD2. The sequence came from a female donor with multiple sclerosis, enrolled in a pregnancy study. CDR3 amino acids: CSVESTSGRIYEQYF. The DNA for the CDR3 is TGCAGCGTTGAGTCTACCAGCGGGAGGATTTACGAGCAGTACTTC.